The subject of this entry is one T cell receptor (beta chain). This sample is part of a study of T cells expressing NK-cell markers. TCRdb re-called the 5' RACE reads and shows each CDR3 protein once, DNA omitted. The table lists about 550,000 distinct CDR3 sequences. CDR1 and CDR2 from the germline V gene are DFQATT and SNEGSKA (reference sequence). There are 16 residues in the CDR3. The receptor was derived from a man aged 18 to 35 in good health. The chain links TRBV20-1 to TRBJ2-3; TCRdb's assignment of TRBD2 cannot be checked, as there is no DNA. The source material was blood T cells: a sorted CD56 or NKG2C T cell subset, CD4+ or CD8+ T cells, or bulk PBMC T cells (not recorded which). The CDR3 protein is CSARDTTGGPGDTQYF.